These 27 T cell receptor beta chains share one sample of origin, sequenced in a study of cytomegalovirus exposure and HLA in healthy donors. Amplification used 60 Vbeta primers and 13 Jbeta primers. Data came from immunoSEQ multiplex PCR; TCRdb stores just in-frame clones and leaves some out. This repertoire shows 200,000 to 250,000 clones, 82% found once; its top ten account for about 2.6%. Sequencing used PBMCs. The receptors here all came from a woman between 40 and 50 years old in good health and CMV-seronegative.

In its sample, this clone was seen a few times. This chain joins TRBV19 and TRBJ1-4; 8 bases map to TRBD1. The CDR3 runs 15 residues. J gave up 7 bases and V 7 bases, and 11 bases lay outside the gene matches. CDR1 and CDR2 from the germline V gene are LNHDA and SQIVND (reference sequence). The CDR3 coding sequence is TGTGCCAGTACCGAAGACAGGGGAAGTGTTGAAAAACTGTTTTTT. Residues: CASTEDRGSVEKLFF.

Comment on this clone: Sequence at one end of the junction differs from germline and may be a read error. The sample has other DNA sequences that encode this CDR3 too. The chain couples TRBV6-5 to TRBJ2-7; 13 bases are shared with TRBD2. Germline V CDR1 and CDR2: MNHEY, SVGAGI. CDR3 length: 15 residues. The CDR3 DNA sequence: TGCGCCAGCAGCGGGGGACTAGCGGGGTCCTACGAGCAGTACTTC. Translation gives CASSGGLAGSYEQYF.

V and J are TRBV27 and TRBJ2-7; D is unresolved. Germline assignment: CDR1 MNHEY and CDR2 SMNVEV (reference sequence). Between the trimmed V and J ends, which lost 5 bases and 4 bases, there was a span of 9 bases. The CDR3 spans 12 residues. CDR3 loop: CASSQTRYEQYF. CDR3 sequence (DNA): TGTGCCAGCAGTCAGACACGTTACGAGCAGTACTTC.

This chain links TRBV6-4 with TRBJ2-3; D uncertain. CDR1 is MRHNA and CDR2 is SNTAGT in the germline V gene. V lost 2 bases and J lost 4, with 16 bases in between. The CDR3 totals 16 residues. The CDR3 here is CASSDQTTRGSDTQYF. The CDR3 region has the DNA TGTGCCAGCAGTGACCAGACCACGAGAGGTTCAGATACGCAGTATTTT.

This CDR3 is CASSFELFSGANVLTF. In nucleotides, the CDR3 is TGTGCCAGCAGCTTTGAGCTCTTCTCTGGGGCCAACGTCCTGACTTTC. The genes are TRBV5-4 and TRBJ2-6; D call uncertain. The CDR3 covers 16 residues. V was pared by 2 bases and J by 0 bases, with 9 bases between. CDR1 is SGHNT and CDR2 is YYREEE in the germline V gene (reference sequence).

The chain combines TRBV19 with TRBJ1-1, with 8 bases matching TRBD1. Germline V gives CDR1 LNHDA, CDR2 SQIVND (reference sequence). V gave up 3 bases and J gave up 4 bases; unmatched junction bases: 7. The CDR3 contains 15 residues. The CDR3 DNA sequence: TGTGCCAGTAGTATGGAGCAGGGGGCTAGCACTGAAGCTTTCTTT. It codes for CASSMEQGASTEAFF.

The rearrangement joins TRBV27 to TRBJ1-4; TRBD1 aligns across 7 bases. Germline trimming cut 7 bases from V and 8 bases from J; bases unmatched to any gene: 13. The CDR3 covers 15 residues. The germline V gene encodes CDR1 MNHEY and CDR2 SMNVEV (reference sequence). CDR3 sequence: CASIGPGQGGEKLFF. DNA for the CDR3: TGTGCCAGCATCGGCCCGGGGCAGGGGGGAGAAAAACTGTTTTTT.

This clone was observed a few times. The J gene is TRBJ2-7, the V gene TRBV28, with D unresolved. V gave up 7 bases and J gave up 3 bases, with 19 bases separating them. Germline V gene data show CDR1 as MDHEN and CDR2 as SYDVKM. There are 15 residues in the CDR3. CDR3 sequence reads: CASTPGSIAVYEQYF. CDR3 nucleotides: TGTGCCAGCACTCCAGGATCTATTGCCGTCTACGAGCAGTACTTC.

The chain couples TRBV18 to TRBJ2-1, with TRBD2 matching 8 bases. Germline CDR1 is KGHSH and CDR2 is LQKENI. This CDR3 comprises 14 residues. V was pared by 0 bases and J by 10 bases, with 5 bases of the junction left unmatched. The CDR3 loop is CASSPPGLGFEQFF. In DNA form, the CDR3 reads TGTGCCAGCTCACCACCGGGACTAGGATTCGAGCAGTTCTTC.

The V gene is TRBV6-8, the J gene TRBJ2-2; 7 nucleotides align to TRBD2. The V and J ends lost 10 bases and 6 bases, in that order; junction bases with no gene match: 14. The CDR3 runs to 15 residues. Germline V gives CDR1 MNHGY, CDR2 SAAAGT. The CDR3 reads CATPTSRVQAGELFF. CDR3 in DNA: TGTGCCACCCCGACTAGCCGAGTTCAAGCCGGGGAGCTGTTTTTT.

The rearrangement uses TRBV7-9 and TRBJ2-5; the match to TRBD2 covers 8 bases. Germline assignment: CDR1 SEHNR and CDR2 FQNEAQ (reference sequence). The CDR3 covers 16 residues. J lost 3 bases, V lost 1 base, and 7 bases had no gene match. CDR3 sequence: CASSLGAGGFKETQYF. The CDR3 bases are TGTGCCAGCAGCTTAGGGGCGGGAGGATTTAAAGAGACCCAGTACTTC.

The V gene is TRBV7-7, the J gene TRBJ1-1; D possibly corresponds to TRBD1 (6 bases). Trimming left V 2 bases short and J 0 bases short, with 16 bases between. CDR3 length equals 17 residues. CDR1 is SSHAT and CDR2 is FNYEAQ in the germline V gene (reference sequence). Written as DNA, the CDR3 is TGTGCCAGCAGCTTACTTTCGGCAGGGGATATGAACACTGAAGCTTTCTTT. Translation gives CASSLLSAGDMNTEAFF.

The chain joins TRBV6-5 to TRBJ2-2, with D maybe TRBD1 (6 bases). CDR1 and CDR2 from the germline V gene are MNHEY and SVGAGI. The CDR3 consists of 15 residues. V was pared by 2 bases and J by 8 bases, with 15 bases between. The CDR3 coding sequence is TGTGCCAGCAGTTACACTCTACAGGGTTCAGGGGAGCTGTTTTTT. Translation gives CASSYTLQGSGELFF.

V and J are TRBV9 and TRBJ2-2; D may be TRBD2 (6 bases). V lost 0 bases and J 7 bases, leaving 7 bases between the germline ends. CDR1 and CDR2 (germline): SGDLS, YYNGEE. CDR3 length: 13 residues. CDR3 sequence reads: CASSVVGGGELFF. In nucleotides, the CDR3 is TGTGCCAGCAGCGTAGTCGGGGGCGGGGAGCTGTTTTTT.

The chain recombines TRBV10-3 with TRBJ1-2; TRBD1 might be the D (6 bases). Trimming took 7 bases from V and 2 from J, leaving 14 bases between them. There are 14 residues in the CDR3. Germline V gene sequence: CDR1 ENHRY, CDR2 SYGVKD. The CDR3 protein is CAINQPGQNYGYTF. The CDR3 coding sequence is TGTGCCATCAACCAGCCAGGACAGAACTATGGCTACACCTTC.

The V call is TRBV28, the J call TRBJ2-5; D not resolved. The CDR3 covers 15 residues. Germline-derived CDR1 and CDR2 are MDHEN and SYDVKM. Trimming stripped 2 bases from V and 2 bases from J, with 12 bases between. In DNA form, the CDR3 reads TGTGCCAGCAGTTTAGAGCTCGGGTGGCAAGAGACCCAGTACTTC. Translated: CASSLELGWQETQYF.

The chain carries TRBV19 and TRBJ1-2; the D gene is possibly TRBD1 (6 bases). From germline, CDR1 is LNHDA and CDR2 SQIVND (reference sequence). Between the trimmed V and J ends, which lost 7 bases and 3 bases, there was a span of 15 bases. The CDR3 is made up of 14 amino acids. CDR3 DNA sequence: TGTGCCAGTAAGGCAGGGGATCTCTACTATGGCTACACCTTC. This codes for CASKAGDLYYGYTF. Together with reference TRBV19 and TRBJ1-2, the CDR3 gives the full variable domain: DGGITQSPKYLFRKEGQNVTLSCEQNLNHDAMYWYRQDPGQGLRLIYYSQIVNDFQKGDIAEGYSVSREKKESFPLTVTSAQKNPTAFYLCASKAGDLYYGYTFGSGTRLTVV.

The V call is TRBV6-1, the J call TRBJ2-3; D might be TRBD2 (6 bases). The germline V gene encodes CDR1 MNHNS and CDR2 SASEGT. CDR3 length: 12 residues. V lost 11 bases to trimming and J lost 6 bases, with 15 bases between them. CDR3 protein: CAGGLARDTQYF. The CDR3 nucleotides are TGTGCCGGCGGGCTAGCGAGGGATACGCAGTATTTT.

V and J are TRBV6-5 and TRBJ1-2, with 7 bases identical to TRBD1. J gave up 5 bases and V 6 bases, and 6 bases lay outside the gene matches. In germline, CDR1 is MNHEY, CDR2 SVGAGI. The CDR3 is made up of 13 amino acids. CDR3 in amino acids: CASSKGTVYGYTF. The CDR3 DNA reads as TGTGCCAGCAGCAAGGGGACAGTGTATGGCTACACCTTC.

This clone has just one count. The chain employs TRBV28 and TRBJ2-7, with 8 bases fitting TRBD2. Germline V gene lookup returns CDR1 MDHEN and CDR2 SYDVKM. With 2 bases clipped from V and 4 bases from J, the junction kept 4 bases outside the gene matches. The CDR3 spans 14 residues. The CDR3: CASSLASGPYEQYF. The CDR3 DNA reads as TGTGCCAGCAGTTTAGCTAGCGGGCCATACGAGCAGTACTTC.

This chain links TRBV7-2 with TRBJ2-7, with 7 bases that match TRBD2. This CDR3 is 15 amino acids long. Germline CDR1 is SGHTA and CDR2 is FQGNSA. V lost 5 bases, J lost 4 bases, and 11 bases stayed unmatched. The CDR3 nucleotides are TGTGCCAGCAGCCAAGTGGGAGGGCCGCAGTACGAGCAGTACTTC. Its protein is CASSQVGGPQYEQYF. The entire variable domain, with the rest obtained from reference TRBV7-2 and TRBJ2-7, is as follows: GAGVSQSPSNKVTEKGKDVELRCDPISGHTALYWYRQSLGQGLEFLIYFQGNSAPDKSGLPSDRFSAERTGGSVSTLTIQRTQQEDSAVYLCASSQVGGPQYEQYFGPGTRLTVT.

The gene calls are TRBV30 and TRBJ2-5; a possible D gene is TRBD2 (6 bases). Trimming stripped 0 bases from V and 6 bases from J, with 14 bases between. The CDR3 has 14 amino acids. The germline gives CDR1 GTSNPN, CDR2 SVGIG (reference sequence). The CDR3 sequence: CAWSVVGLRKTQYF. CDR3 sequence (DNA): TGTGCCTGGAGTGTAGTAGGACTAAGAAAGACCCAGTACTTC.

The V call is TRBV5-1, the J call TRBJ1-2; 8 positions agree with TRBD1. Losses at the gene ends were 4 bases for V and 4 bases for J; bases not matched to a gene: 9. Looked up from germline, CDR1 is SGHRS and CDR2 is YFSETQ. CDR3 length: 15 amino acids. This chain's CDR3 is CASSVAGGPSYGYTF. The CDR3 region has the DNA TGCGCCAGCAGCGTAGCAGGGGGCCCTTCCTATGGCTACACCTTC.

V is TRBV5-1 and J is TRBJ1-2, with D hard to call. Trimming cost V 4 bases and J 3 bases, with 13 bases left between them. This CDR3 has 14 residues. CDR1 is SGHRS, CDR2 YFSETQ, per germline. CDR3 sequence: CASSIDRHDYGYTF. As DNA, the CDR3 is TGCGCCAGCAGCATAGACCGACATGACTATGGCTACACCTTC.

The rearrangement uses TRBV18 and TRBJ2-1, with 9 bases that match TRBD2. Germline V gene lookup returns CDR1 KGHSH and CDR2 LQKENI. There are 13 residues in the CDR3. The V and J ends lost 5 bases and 10 bases, in that order; junction bases with no gene match: 6. The CDR3 spells CASSGVAGVEQFF. CDR3 sequence (DNA): TGTGCCAGCTCAGGGGTAGCGGGAGTCGAGCAGTTCTTC.

The chain has TRBV30 and TRBJ2-7; 11 bases line up with TRBD2. The CDR3 covers 15 residues. CDR1 is GTSNPN and CDR2 is SVGIG in the germline V gene (reference sequence). V dropped 1 base and J dropped 3; count of bases not matched to a gene: 5. CDR3 in amino acids: CAWSEGTSGNYEQYF. The CDR3 DNA follows: TGTGCCTGGAGTGAAGGGACTAGCGGAAACTACGAGCAGTACTTC.

This clone turned up a few times. The V call is TRBV5-1, the J call TRBJ2-7; TRBD1 agrees at 7 bases. The V and J ends lost 4 bases and 6 bases, in that order; junction bases with no gene match: 4. The CDR3 totals 12 residues. The germline CDR1 and CDR2 sequences are SGHRS and YFSETQ. This CDR3 reads CASSNRQGEQYF. CDR3 nucleotide sequence: TGCGCCAGCAGCAACAGACAGGGCGAGCAGTACTTC.